Here is one T cell receptor beta chain with its context. Antigen specificity is unknown. An approximately 220 ng quantity of DNA, about 30,000 T cell genomes, went into the sorted-subset replicate PCRs. The repertoire was sequenced with immunoSEQ multiplex PCR; TCRdb's copy has only in-frame clones and lacks some. Of over a million clones in the sample, approximately 97% are singletons; the top ten hold roughly 1.2%. This sample is part of a study of shared clonotypes between healthy human individuals. Study results and limitations: Owing to a small donor count, the genetic and exposure-history diversity represented was limited. Sampling included only blood; tissue repertoires likely differ.

The sequenced sample was naive CD4+ T cells sorted from blood. This sample's subset: CD45RA+ positively selected. This clonotype originated in a man in his thirties or forties in good health.

DNA of the CDR3: TGTGCCATCAGTGGGGCAGGGAATAATGAAAAACTGTTTTTT. It codes for CAISGAGNNEKLFF. The J gene is TRBJ1-4, the V gene TRBV10-3; tentative D call: TRBD1 (5 bases). The CDR3 sequence is 14 residues long. Per germline, CDR1 ENHRY and CDR2 SYGVKD. The V gene lost 4 bases and the J gene lost 4 bases, with 10 bases spanning the gap.